These T cell receptor beta chains were read from a single sample in a study of T-cell memory formation after mild COVID-19. TCRdb analysed the 5' RACE reads with MiXCR anew, one entry per CDR3 protein. The sample lists roughly 500,000 distinct CDR3 sequences; roughly 22% were seen once. What was sequenced was PBMCs or a T cell subset sorted from them (not recorded which). Every receptor here comes from an adult woman who had mild COVID-19 (a few samples of this study predate the infection). Cell type and time point are not known. Both conserved end residues are part of each CDR3. A D gene is named only where the DNA matches it firmly. Part of the rows lack a size; the others show once, few, many or a class for expanded clones.

v_call,d_call,clone_size,j_call,cdr3_aa,cdr3_nt
TRBV7-2,TRBD2,few,TRBJ2-4,CASSWGLAGDQYF,TGTGCCAGCAGCTGGGGACTAGCGGGGGATCAGTACTTC
TRBV12-3/TRBV12-4,-,-,TRBJ1-3,CASTLREGSGNTIYF,TGTGCCAGCACCCTTCGCGAGGGCTCTGGAAACACCATATATTTT
TRBV30,TRBD2,many,TRBJ2-5,CAWGLAGGETQYF,TGTGCCTGGGGACTAGCGGGAGGAGAGACCCAGTACTTC
TRBV19,TRBD1,many,TRBJ1-5,CASSTDRGSTQPQHF,TGTGCCAGTAGTACGGACAGGGGAAGTACTCAGCCCCAGCATTTT
TRBV19,TRBD2,few,TRBJ2-1,CASSMVEGGVNEQFF,TGTGCCAGTAGTATGGTGGAGGGAGGGGTAAATGAGCAGTTCTTC
TRBV7-9,-,-,TRBJ1-3,CASSLVGASSGNTIYF,TGTGCCAGCAGCTTAGTGGGGGCGAGCTCTGGAAACACCATATATTTT
TRBV29-1,-,-,TRBJ1-2,CSVLQAYGYTF,TGCAGCGTTTTACAGGCCTATGGCTACACCTTC
TRBV2,-,-,TRBJ1-2,CASSEELAANYGYTF,TGTGCCAGCAGTGAAGAATTGGCTGCTAACTATGGCTACACCTTC
TRBV13,-,-,TRBJ1-1,CASSSRTLGRNTEAFF,TGTGCCAGCAGCTCGAGGACCCTAGGAAGGAACACTGAAGCTTTCTTT
TRBV2,TRBD2,-,TRBJ2-5,CASRKRTSGETQYF,TGTGCCAGCAGGAAGAGGACTAGCGGAGAGACCCAGTACTTC
TRBV10-3,TRBD2,-,TRBJ2-3,CAISGTSGITDTQYF,TGTGCCATCAGCGGGACTAGCGGGATTACAGATACGCAGTATTTT
TRBV5-1,-,-,TRBJ2-1,CASSLERQANEQFF,TGCGCCAGCAGCTTGGAGCGACAGGCGAATGAGCAGTTCTTC
TRBV12-3/TRBV12-4,-,few,TRBJ1-2,CASSLPGGGYTF,TGTGCCAGCAGCCTACCTGGGGGGGGCTACACCTTC
TRBV7-9,-,-,TRBJ2-2,CASSTAGGTGELFF,TGTGCCAGCAGCACCGCTGGGGGGACCGGGGAGCTGTTTTTT
TRBV20-1,-,-,TRBJ2-1,CSARGSSNEQFF,TGCAGTGCTAGGGGTAGTTCCAATGAGCAGTTCTTC
TRBV12-3/TRBV12-4,-,-,TRBJ2-3,CASSLGAVRGADTQYF,TGTGCCAGCAGTTTAGGTGCGGTGAGGGGCGCAGATACGCAGTATTTT
TRBV20-1,-,few,TRBJ2-5,CSARDGGKQETQYF,TGCAGTGCTAGAGATGGAGGCAAGCAAGAGACCCAGTACTTC
TRBV6-5,-,-,TRBJ2-2,CASSYDSVRSLAGELFF,TGTGCCAGCAGTTACGATTCGGTCAGGTCTTTAGCCGGGGAGCTGTTTTTT
TRBV11-3,TRBD1,-,TRBJ2-7,CASSPGGTGAYEQYF,TGTGCCAGCAGCCCCGGCGGGACAGGAGCCTACGAGCAGTACTTC
TRBV29-1,TRBD2,-,TRBJ2-3,CSVDSTSGTDTQYF,TGCAGCGTTGACTCGACTAGCGGCACAGATACGCAGTATTTT
TRBV20-1,-,-,TRBJ1-1,CSALLKGYEAFF,TGCAGTGCCCTACTAAAGGGATATGAAGCTTTCTTT
TRBV27,-,few,TRBJ2-3,CASSFPPPDTQYF,TGTGCCAGCAGTTTTCCGCCCCCAGATACGCAGTATTTT
TRBV27,-,-,TRBJ2-7,CASSLSYSRFYEQYF,TGTGCCAGCAGTTTATCGTACTCGAGATTCTACGAGCAGTACTTC
TRBV4-2,-,-,TRBJ2-7,CASSQVYKGAYEQYF,TGTGCCAGCAGCCAAGTCTACAAGGGGGCCTACGAGCAGTACTTC
TRBV4-2,-,-,TRBJ2-3,CASSRRQGLLYNTDTQYF,TGTGCCAGCAGCCGCCGACAGGGACTCCTCTATAACACAGATACGCAGTATTTT
TRBV11-2,-,-,TRBJ2-3,CASSRGWVLGVTDTQYF,TGTGCCAGCAGCCGGGGTTGGGTCTTGGGGGTCACAGATACGCAGTATTTT
TRBV5-6,-,many,TRBJ1-4,CASSLAGTAATNEKLFF,TGTGCCAGCAGCTTGGCCGGGACGGCTGCAACTAATGAAAAACTGTTTTTT
TRBV3-1,TRBD2,-,TRBJ2-1,CASSSGLADEQFF,TGTGCCAGCAGTTCGGGACTAGCCGATGAGCAGTTCTTC
TRBV7-9,-,few,TRBJ2-5,CASRGSAQETQYF,TGTGCCAGCAGGGGTAGCGCCCAAGAGACCCAGTACTTC
TRBV7-2,-,-,TRBJ2-5,CASDPLSGQETQYF,TGTGCCAGCGACCCCTTGTCGGGACAAGAGACCCAGTACTTC
TRBV6-2/TRBV6-3,-,-,TRBJ2-7,CASSLTGAPVGYEQYF,TGTGCCAGCAGTCTGACTGGGGCACCCGTGGGATACGAGCAGTACTTC
TRBV20-1,-,-,TRBJ1-2,CSARVPADYGYTF,TGCAGTGCTAGGGTGCCAGCGGACTATGGCTACACCTTC
TRBV18,-,-,TRBJ1-3,CASSPSLQENTIYF,TGTGCCAGCTCACCATCGCTACAGGAAAACACCATATATTTT
TRBV30,-,-,TRBJ1-1,CAWTMGVPDYMNTEAFF,TGTGCCTGGACTATGGGTGTTCCTGATTACATGAACACTGAAGCTTTCTTT
TRBV18,-,few,TRBJ2-2,CASSPRPGADTGELFF,TGTGCCAGCTCACCACGGCCAGGAGCGGACACCGGGGAGCTGTTTTTT
TRBV6-2/TRBV6-3,TRBD1,few,TRBJ2-1,CASRRTGGVSDNEQFF,TGTGCCAGCAGACGGACAGGGGGGGTCTCGGACAATGAGCAGTTCTTC
TRBV20-1,TRBD2,-,TRBJ2-7,CSARAPGGSRYEQYF,TGCAGTGCTAGAGCCCCGGGGGGTTCAAGGTACGAGCAGTACTTC
TRBV24-1,-,once,TRBJ2-3,CATTADSATDTQYF,TGTGCCACCACTGCGGACAGCGCCACAGATACGCAGTATTTT
TRBV5-6,-,-,TRBJ2-1,CASSPIGGTNEQFF,TGTGCCAGCAGCCCTATCGGGGGAACTAATGAGCAGTTCTTC
TRBV25-1,-,-,TRBJ2-1,CASRRGWDNEQFF,TGTGCCAGCAGGAGAGGGTGGGACAATGAGCAGTTCTTC
TRBV20-1,TRBD1,few,TRBJ2-3,CSGDRGSTDTQYF,TGCAGTGGGGACAGGGGGAGCACAGATACGCAGTATTTT
TRBV12-3/TRBV12-4,TRBD2,few,TRBJ2-1,CASSSGRSNEQFF,TGTGCCAGCAGCAGCGGGAGGAGCAATGAGCAGTTCTTC
TRBV29-1,-,-,TRBJ1-2,CSVVDGYGYTF,TGCAGCGTTGTGGACGGCTATGGCTACACCTTC
TRBV7-2,TRBD2,-,TRBJ2-1,CASSFRTSAYNEQFF,TGTGCCAGCAGCTTCCGGACTAGCGCCTACAATGAGCAGTTCTTC
TRBV7-9,TRBD2,-,TRBJ2-1,CASSFLAGVYNEQFF,TGTGCCAGCAGCTTTTTAGCGGGGGTCTACAATGAGCAGTTCTTC
TRBV6-2/TRBV6-3,-,-,TRBJ2-7,CASMGITGSYEQYF,TGTGCCAGCATGGGAATTACAGGGAGCTACGAGCAGTACTTC
TRBV11-3,TRBD1,-,TRBJ2-6,CASSPGTGDPAPSGANVLTF,TGTGCCAGCAGCCCCGGGACAGGAGATCCCGCACCCTCTGGGGCCAACGTCCTGACTTTC
TRBV7-9,-,-,TRBJ2-5,CASSLEEAWEYF,TGTGCCAGCAGCTTAGAAGAGGCCTGGGAGTACTTC
TRBV5-1,TRBD2,-,TRBJ2-1,CASSNVAGGSYNEQFF,TGCGCCAGCAGCAATGTAGCGGGAGGAAGCTACAATGAGCAGTTCTTC